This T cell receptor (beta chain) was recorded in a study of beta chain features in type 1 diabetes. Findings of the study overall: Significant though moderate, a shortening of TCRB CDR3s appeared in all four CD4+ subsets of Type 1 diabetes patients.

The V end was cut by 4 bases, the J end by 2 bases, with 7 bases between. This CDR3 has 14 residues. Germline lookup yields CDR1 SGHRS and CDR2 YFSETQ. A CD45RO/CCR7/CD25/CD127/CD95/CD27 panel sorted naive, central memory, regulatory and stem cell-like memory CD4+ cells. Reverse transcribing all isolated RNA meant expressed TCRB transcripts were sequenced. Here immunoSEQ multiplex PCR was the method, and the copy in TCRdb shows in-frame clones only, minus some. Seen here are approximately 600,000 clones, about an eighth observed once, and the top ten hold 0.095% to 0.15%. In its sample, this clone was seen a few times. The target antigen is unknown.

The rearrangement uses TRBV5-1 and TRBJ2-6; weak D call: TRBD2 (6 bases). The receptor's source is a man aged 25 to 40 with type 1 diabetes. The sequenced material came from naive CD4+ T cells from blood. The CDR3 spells CASSGGAGANVLTF. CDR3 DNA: TGCGCCAGCAGCGGAGGGGCTGGGGCCAACGTCCTGACTTTC.